This T cell receptor (beta chain) derives from a study of early T cells in non-severe SARS-CoV-2 infection. Looking at the study overall: It was bulk RNA from unsorted whole blood that was sequenced, and the chains were unpaired. Study outcomes and limitations: Matching results from VDJdb favored anti-spike CD8 responses, leaving private and CD4 specificities undetected.

Attachment of unique molecular identifiers to individual cDNA molecules was performed. In TCRdb, the 5' RACE reads were re-called with MiXCR into one record per CDR3 protein. Found here are tens of thousands of distinct CDR3 sequences, over 10% of them singletons; the top ten hold about 4.7%. V shed 0 bases and J 3 bases; nucleotides not matched to a gene: 2. The CDR3 spans 16 residues. Germline lookup yields CDR1 MNHEY and CDR2 SVGEGT. This clonotype was seen a few times. Its antigen is still unknown. The chain links TRBV6-2 or TRBV6-3 to TRBJ2-1, with TRBD1 matching 10 bases. This receptor was obtained from an adult who was a healthcare worker with PCR-confirmed SARS-CoV-2 infection or an uninfected control (not recorded which). Sequenced input: whole blood. The CDR3 loop reads CASSYSGTGDYNEQFF. The CDR3 DNA sequence: TGTGCCAGCAGTTACTCCGGGACAGGGGACTACAATGAGCAGTTCTTC.